This T cell receptor beta chain was identified during a study of blood T cell repertoires in COVID-19 (TCRdb year 2020). Study-level background: Collaborator samples came from the United States, Italy and Spain and covered acute and convalescent phases of COVID-19. Sample metadata almost always included a de-identified subject ID, COVID-19 status, age in years and sex. The repertoires were made available in a free public database intended to serve as a resource for research on the immune response to SARS-CoV-2. Where available, HLA class I and class II types were taken from metadata supplied by the sample provider and were not determined by assay-based typing. The dataset comprised deeply sampled blood TCRbeta repertoires from subjects exposed to, actively infected with, or recovered from COVID-19. Samples were obtained from the ongoing ImmuneRACE study (first 160 participants) and from 1,254 subjects provided by 6 global collaborators. The prospective study material was composed of cDNA or gDNA derived from T cells, B-cell-depleted T cells, or PBMCs. Here is what the overall study found, with its caveats: The amount of clinical and demographic metadata varied by source and participant and was provided uncurated.

TCRbeta CDR3 regions were amplified from genomic DNA using the immunoSEQ Assay, a bias-controlled multiplex PCR. Under the source paper's analysis protocol: Nucleated cell counts per sample were estimated from amplification of reference gene primers within the assay. Sequence reads were collapsed and filtered to measure the absolute abundance of every unique TCRbeta CDR3 rearrangement. For each sample, productive Simpson clonality was calculated as the square root of Simpson's diversity index over productive rearrangements. TCRdb re-hosts the immuneACCESS table, in-frame sequences only. Its copies lack some clones; in the studies checked, an unresolved V gene accounts for under half of them, and the cause for the rest is not known. The D gene and trimming were derived from the DNA, and the V and J assignments and clone size from that table. The sample table shows fewer than 120,000 clones, and less than 85% are seen once. Together, the top ten hold over 3.5% of the sample.

Whole blood was collected in K2EDTA tubes by collaborating institutions according to the institutions' own protocols. For TCRbeta analysis, collaborators shipped samples in one of three forms: frozen whole blood, isolated PBMCs, or DNA extracted from either of those sample types. A note on this clone: Its antigen has not been determined. Nothing much larger sits one base from this clone, and base qualities are not available.

The CDR3 measures 17 amino acids from cysteine to phenylalanine. Only the CDR3 DNA is retained, 51 bases long and in frame from the first base. Taken from the germline V gene (reference sequence), the CDR1 and CDR2 loops are GTSNPN and SVGIG. V and J lose 2 bases and 13 bases, and a span of 27 bases separates them. This sequence originates from a woman older than 75 with acute or convalescent COVID-19. The V and J segments used are TRBV30 and TRBJ1-6; TRBD1 is a possible D gene, resting on 5 matching bases. The sample taken for sequencing was peripheral blood. CDR3 reads: CAWSLPLGRVNQSPLHF. In nucleotide form, the sequence is TGTGCCTGGAGTCTCCCCCTGGGCAGGGTAAATCAGTCGCCCCTCCACTTT.